Below, 13 T cell receptor beta chains from the same sample are listed, as sequenced in a study of blood T cell repertoires in COVID-19. TCRdb keeps only in-frame clones here, not all; method: immunoSEQ multiplex PCR. The sample shows around 460,000 clones, 85% to 90% of them seen only once. The sequenced sample consisted of peripheral blood. The receptors originated from a man aged 18 to 29 with COVID-19, enrolled during active disease.

This sequence joins TRBV7-9 and TRBJ2-5; 11 nucleotides align to TRBD2. This CDR3 is 16 amino acids long. In germline, CDR1 is SEHNR, CDR2 FQNEAQ (reference sequence). Germline trimming cut 5 bases from V and 1 base from J; bases unmatched to any gene: 6. The CDR3 here is CASSHGTSGTQETQYF. The CDR3 coding sequence is TGTGCCAGCAGCCACGGGACTAGCGGAACCCAAGAGACCCAGTACTTC.

This clone turned up a few times. The J gene is TRBJ1-5, the V gene TRBV14; the D is unclear. The length of the CDR3 is 13 residues. The V gene's germline CDR1 is SGHDN and CDR2 FVKESK. Deletions cut 1 base from V and 5 bases from J, with 6 bases between. CDR3 nucleotide sequence: TGTGCCAGCAGCCAAGGTCAATATCAGCCCCAGCATTTT. Translation: CASSQGQYQPQHF.

The chain carries TRBV6-4 and TRBJ2-1; no definite D call. The CDR3 is made up of 15 amino acids. Per germline, CDR1 MRHNA and CDR2 SNTAGT. Trimming left V 6 bases short and J 2 bases short, with 14 bases between. CDR3 nucleotide sequence: TGTGCCAGCAGAGAGACTCCGTATACCTACAATGAGCAGTTCTTC. Protein sequence: CASRETPYTYNEQFF.

This sequence joins TRBV2 and TRBJ2-1; a weak D match, TRBD2 (6 bases). The V and J ends lost 8 bases and 7 bases respectively, with 15 bases between them. Germline V gives CDR1 SNHLY, CDR2 FYNNEI. The CDR3 loop spans 13 amino acids. The CDR3 nucleotides read TGTGCCAGCGGCGGGATCACCTCGAATGAGCAGTTCTTC. Residues: CASGGITSNEQFF. Full variable domain (outside the CDR3, taken from reference TRBV2 and TRBJ2-1): EPEVTQTPSHQVTQMGQEVILRCVPISNHLYFYWYRQILGQKVEFLVSFYNNEISEKSEIFDDQFSVERPDGSNFTLKIRSTKLEDSAMYFCASGGITSNEQFFGPGTRLTVL.

The chain employs TRBV2 and TRBJ1-1; the D gene is possibly TRBD1 (6 bases). V lost 4 bases and J 5 bases, leaving 14 bases between the germline ends. This CDR3 spans 14 amino acids. Germline lookup yields CDR1 SNHLY and CDR2 FYNNEI. Here the CDR3 DNA reads TGTGCCAGCAGTGGCACAGGGTTCGGGACTGAAGCTTTCTTT. The encoded protein is CASSGTGFGTEAFF.

The genes are TRBV11-2 and TRBJ1-1, with D possibly TRBD1 on 5 matching bases. The CDR3 length is 13 residues. Germline values: CDR1 SGHAT, CDR2 FQNNGV. V was shortened by 4 bases and J by 5 bases, with 11 bases between the two germline ends. In DNA, the CDR3 is TGTGCCAGCAGCTCAGCGGGGGGGACTGAAGCTTTCTTT. The encoded protein is CASSSAGGTEAFF.

The count of this clone is one. CDR3 DNA sequence: TGTGCCAGCAGCATATCCCCGGGATCTTCCTACGAGCAGTACTTC. Its translation is CASSISPGSSYEQYF. The V call is TRBV11-2, the J call TRBJ2-7, with D perhaps TRBD2 (5 bases). Germline CDR1 reads SGHAT; CDR2 reads FQNNGV. The CDR3 sequence is 15 residues long. With 5 bases removed from V and 1 base from J, the gap between germline ends came to 15 bases.

The chain combines TRBV11-3 with TRBJ2-2; TRBD1 is a possible D gene (6 bases). V dropped 5 bases and J dropped 2 bases, with 12 bases sitting between them. This CDR3 region has 15 residues. Germline V lookup: CDR1 SGHNT, CDR2 YENEEA. In DNA form, the CDR3 reads TGTGCCAGCAGCCCCGGGACACTCAACACCGGGGAGCTGTTTTTT. Its translation is CASSPGTLNTGELFF.

V usage is TRBV14 and J usage is TRBJ1-2; 11 positions agree with TRBD1. From germline, CDR1 is SGHDN and CDR2 FVKESK. The V segment lost 2 bases and the J segment 0 bases; nucleotides outside the gene matches: 5. This CDR3 spans 17 amino acids. The DNA of the CDR3 is TGTGCCAGCAGCCAAACACCGGGACAGGGGGCTAACTATGGCTACACCTTC. Residues: CASSQTPGQGANYGYTF.

This chain uses TRBV5-1 with TRBJ1-2; 9 bases map to TRBD1. J lost 4 bases, V lost 3 bases, and 7 bases had no gene match. CDR1 SGHRS and CDR2 YFSETQ come from the germline V gene. The CDR3 totals 15 residues. CDR3 DNA: TGCGCCAGCAGCTCCCCGGGACAGGGTGTCTATGGCTACACCTTC. It encodes CASSSPGQGVYGYTF.

This clone was counted a single time. The rearrangement links TRBV4-1 to TRBJ2-7; tentatively, D is TRBD2 (5 bases). CDR1 and CDR2 (germline): MGHRA, YSYEKL. V lost 3 bases and J lost 6, with 15 bases in between. The CDR3 has 14 residues. The CDR3 DNA reads as TGCGCCAGCAGCCAGGAGAGCGGTTCTCTCGAGCAGTACTTC. Translating it yields CASSQESGSLEQYF.

The chain links TRBV5-1 to TRBJ1-2; perhaps TRBD1 as D (6 bases). The CDR3 is 15 residues long. Per the germline V gene, CDR1 is SGHRS and CDR2 is YFSETQ. Trimming removed 0 bases at V and 1 base at J, with 10 bases between. CDR3 in DNA: TGCGCCAGCAGCTTGGGGACAGATTTTAACTATGGCTACACCTTC. It specifies CASSLGTDFNYGYTF.

This clone was observed once. The chain is built from TRBV2 and TRBJ2-4; the match to TRBD2 covers 10 bases. CDR1 is SNHLY and CDR2 is FYNNEI in the germline V gene. This CDR3 comprises 16 residues. With 0 bases clipped from V and 5 bases from J, the junction kept 4 bases outside the gene matches. CDR3 sequence: CASSEALAGVENIQYF. Written as DNA, the CDR3 is TGTGCCAGCAGTGAAGCGCTAGCGGGAGTGGAAAACATTCAGTACTTC.